Each of the 9 T cell receptor beta chains below was sequenced from the same sample in a study of blood T cell repertoires in COVID-19. Some clones are missing from TCRdb's copy, which holds only in-frame ones; the method was immunoSEQ multiplex PCR. The sample contains roughly 150,000 clones, approximately 80% of which appear only once. Material for sequencing was peripheral blood. The receptors derive from a man between 60 and 70 years old with acute or convalescent COVID-19.

V and J are TRBV5-1 and TRBJ2-3; 13 bases align to TRBD2. The germline CDR1 and CDR2 sequences are SGHRS and YFSETQ. The CDR3 totals 16 residues. Losses at the gene ends were 4 bases for V and 3 bases for J; bases not matched to a gene: 5. CDR3 residues: CASSTRLAGGTDTQYF. CDR3 sequence (DNA): TGCGCCAGCAGCACCCGACTAGCGGGGGGTACAGATACGCAGTATTTT.

The V gene is TRBV5-6, the J gene TRBJ2-5; TRBD1 is a possible D gene (6 bases). The V gene's germline CDR1 is SGHDT and CDR2 YYEEEE. Trimming left V 4 bases short and J 1 base short, with 8 bases between. The CDR3 runs to 13 residues. In DNA, the CDR3 is TGTGCCAGCAGCAACAGGGTCCAAGAGACCCAGTACTTC. Translated, it gives CASSNRVQETQYF.

The CDR3: CASSSSGGAYRTDTQYF. The CDR3, as DNA: TGTGCCAGCAGCTCGAGCGGGGGGGCTTATAGGACAGATACGCAGTATTTT. The genes are TRBV7-9 and TRBJ2-3; 10 bases fit TRBD2. After removal of 4 bases from V and 3 bases from J, the junction contained 10 bases not matched to a gene. Germline CDR1 is SEHNR and CDR2 is FQNEAQ (reference sequence). The CDR3 is 17 residues long.

This chain joins TRBV27 and TRBJ1-1; 8 bases fit TRBD1. J lost 3 bases, V lost 5 bases, and 2 bases had no gene match. Germline CDR1 and CDR2: MNHEY and SMNVEV (reference sequence). The CDR3 has 13 amino acids. CDR3 sequence reads: CASSPDRDTEAFF. The DNA for the CDR3 is TGTGCCAGCAGTCCGGACAGGGACACTGAAGCTTTCTTT.

This chain joins TRBV5-4 and TRBJ2-7; D possibly corresponds to TRBD1 (5 bases). Germline loops: CDR1 SGHNT, CDR2 YYREEE (reference sequence). Trimming left V 2 bases short and J 10 bases short, with 13 bases between. The CDR3 totals 12 residues. CDR3 loop: CASSFGLGPQYF. As DNA, the CDR3 is TGTGCCAGCAGCTTTGGTCTGGGGCCTCAGTACTTC.

V and J are TRBV7-2 and TRBJ2-5; 10 bases map to TRBD1. Germline assignment: CDR1 SGHTA and CDR2 FQGNSA. With V trimmed by 6 bases and J by 0 bases, 4 bases remained unmatched. The CDR3 runs 15 residues. The CDR3 sequence: CASSRDRGYQETQYF. CDR3 DNA sequence: TGTGCCAGCAGTCGGGACAGGGGATACCAAGAGACCCAGTACTTC.

The chain joins TRBV25-1 to TRBJ1-1; D unclear. The CDR3 loop spans 16 amino acids. V lost 1 base and J lost 8, with 20 bases in between. Germline assignment: CDR1 MGHDK and CDR2 SYGVNS. CDR3 amino acids: CASSEFGNGRRQEAFF. The CDR3 region has the DNA TGTGCCAGCAGTGAATTTGGTAACGGAAGGAGGCAAGAAGCTTTCTTT.

This chain links TRBV11-2 with TRBJ2-5; TRBD2 matches 9 bases. From germline, CDR1 is SGHAT and CDR2 FQNNGV. V gave up 3 bases and J gave up 3 bases; unmatched junction bases: 8. The CDR3 loop spans 16 amino acids. The CDR3 spells CASSFLTSGYEETQYF. CDR3 sequence (DNA): TGTGCCAGCAGCTTTTTAACTAGCGGGTACGAAGAGACCCAGTACTTC.

This clone was seen only a few times. V usage is TRBV19 and J usage is TRBJ2-1, with TRBD1 matching 8 bases. The V segment lost 4 bases and the J segment 9 bases; nucleotides outside the gene matches: 2. CDR3 length: 12 residues. The germline CDR1 and CDR2 sequences are LNHDA and SQIVND (reference sequence). DNA of the CDR3: TGTGCCAGTAGTAGGACAGGGACTGAGCAGTTCTTC. Translation gives CASSRTGTEQFF.